This record concerns one T cell receptor beta chain sequence. The data stem from a study of blood T cell repertoires in COVID-19. TCRdb's table, derived via immunoSEQ multiplex PCR, lists solely in-frame clones and lacks some. The sample lists a few hundred thousand clones; around 82% were seen once. This sequence originates from a human donor with COVID-19, enrolled during active disease. The donor label of this sample is uncertain. Sequenced input: peripheral blood.

CDR3 region: CASKELAGVNEQFF. The CDR3 DNA follows: TGTGCCAGTAAAGAACTAGCGGGAGTCAATGAGCAGTTCTTC. V usage is TRBV19 and J usage is TRBJ2-1; 11 bases are a match to TRBD2. CDR1 LNHDA and CDR2 SQIVND come from the germline V gene (reference sequence). V trimming: 7 bases; J trimming: 6 bases; junction bases outside the gene matches: 5. CDR3 size: 14 residues.